This T cell receptor beta chain was found in a study of blood T cell repertoires in COVID-19. Study details: Italy, Spain and the United States were the sources of the convalescent and acute COVID-19 samples.

Germline V CDR1 and CDR2: KGHDR, SFDVKD. J gave up 6 bases and V 4 bases, and 8 bases lay outside the gene matches. CDR3 length: 15 residues. Libraries were prepared by immunoSEQ multiplex PCR; TCRdb keeps only in-frame clonotypes and omits some of them. The table records hundreds of thousands of clones, roughly 91% of them present only once. The sequencing input was PBMCs or T cells enriched from blood (not recorded which). The rearrangement links TRBV24-1 to TRBJ1-1; 9 bases map to TRBD1. The TCR was taken from a woman aged 25-40 years who had recovered from COVID-19. The chain's CDR3 is CATSEGQGGRPEAFF. DNA for the CDR3: TGTGCCACCAGTGAGGGACAGGGAGGAAGACCTGAAGCTTTCTTT.